This T cell receptor (beta chain) was observed in a study of blood T cell repertoires in COVID-19. Profiled with immunoSEQ multiplex PCR; TCRdb holds only in-frame clones, not every one. The data hold tens of thousands of clones, with around nine tenths observed a single time. Trimming shortened V by 5 bases and J by 3 bases, and 13 bases separated the two germline ends. The CDR3 totals 13 residues. Germline V gene lookup returns CDR1 GTSNPN and CDR2 SVGIG (reference sequence). The clonotype was recovered from a human donor in a cohort sampled during active COVID-19. The V and J genes are TRBV30 and TRBJ1-1, with D unresolved. The sequenced sample was peripheral blood. CDR3 DNA: TGTGCCTGGCGCCGCGGTGGGTACACTGAAGCTTTCTTT. It translates to CAWRRGGYTEAFF.